These 13 T cell receptor beta chains share one sample of origin, sequenced in a study of ipilimumab plus nivolumab after autologous stem cell transplantation. Generated by immunoSEQ multiplex PCR, the TCRdb table keeps only in-frame clones and is missing some. The top ten clones hold about a fifth of a sample with about 15,000 clones, about three quarters of them seen once. Sequencing used PBMCs, obtained in a trial of ipilimumab plus nivolumab as post-transplant consolidation. All receptors come from a male donor with diffuse large B-cell lymphoma.

This chain uses TRBV5-1 with TRBJ2-3, with 10 bases matching TRBD2. CDR1 is SGHRS, CDR2 YFSETQ, per germline. The CDR3 length is 15 residues. Unmatched junction bases numbered 6, after V lost 7 bases and J lost 1 base. CDR3 in amino acids: CASAGLAGGTDTQYF. Written as DNA, the CDR3 is TGCGCCAGCGCCGGGCTAGCGGGGGGCACAGATACGCAGTATTTT.

The V call is TRBV5-1, the J call TRBJ2-3; D remains ambiguous. The germline V gene encodes CDR1 SGHRS and CDR2 YFSETQ. CDR3 length: 16 residues. V was trimmed by 0 bases and J by 0 bases, leaving 11 bases between them. This CDR3 is CASSLAALRSTDTQYF. In nucleotides, the CDR3 is TGCGCCAGCAGCTTGGCCGCGCTCAGGAGCACAGATACGCAGTATTTT.

V is TRBV11-3 and J is TRBJ2-2; no clear D. Deletions cut 1 base from V and 6 bases from J, with 12 bases between. This CDR3 has 15 residues. Germline CDR1 SGHNT, CDR2 YENEEA. CDR3 sequence (DNA): TGTGCCAGCAGCTTAGCCTACACCACGGCCGGGGAGCTGTTTTTT. Its protein product is CASSLAYTTAGELFF.

This clone has just one count. This chain connects TRBV5-4 to TRBJ2-3; 7 bases match TRBD1. The CDR3 covers 13 residues. J gave up 4 bases and V 3 bases, and 2 bases lay outside the gene matches. The germline CDR1 and CDR2 sequences are SGHNT and YYREEE (reference sequence). The CDR3 region is CASSSDRADTQYF. Here the CDR3 DNA reads TGTGCCAGCAGCTCTGACAGGGCAGATACGCAGTATTTT.

The chain couples TRBV7-2 to TRBJ2-5; D is perhaps TRBD2 (6 bases). Germline lookup yields CDR1 SGHTA and CDR2 FQGNSA. Trimming stripped 1 base from V and 2 bases from J, with 11 bases between. This CDR3 contains 15 residues. Written as DNA, the CDR3 is TGTGCCAGCAGCTTAGTGGGGGGTCCACAAGAGACCCAGTACTTC. It specifies CASSLVGGPQETQYF. The full variable domain, in which reference TRBV7-2 and TRBJ2-5 provide the parts outside the CDR3, is GAGVSQSPSNKVTEKGKDVELRCDPISGHTALYWYRQSLGQGLEFLIYFQGNSAPDKSGLPSDRFSAERTGGSVSTLTIQRTQQEDSAVYLCASSLVGGPQETQYFGPGTRLLVL.

This clone was found a few times. This sequence joins TRBV14 and TRBJ2-1; D may be TRBD2 (6 bases). The germline V gene has CDR1 SGHDN and CDR2 FVKESK. The CDR3 sequence is 12 residues long. V was shortened by 4 bases and J by 10 bases, with 11 bases between the two germline ends. This CDR3 reads CASSLGSYEQFF. For the CDR3, the DNA is TGTGCCAGCAGCCTCGGGAGCTACGAGCAGTTCTTC. Full variable domain (missing parts from reference TRBV14 and TRBJ2-1): EAGVTQFPSHSVIEKGQTVTLRCDPISGHDNLYWYRRVMGKEIKFLLHFVKESKQDESGMPNNRFLAERTGGTYSTLKVQPAELEDSGVYFCASSLGSYEQFFGPGTRLTVL.

The chain is built from TRBV4-1 and TRBJ2-1; 7 bases align to TRBD2. V was pared by 0 bases and J by 0 bases, with 11 bases of the junction left unmatched. The CDR3 length is 19 residues. CDR1 is MGHRA, CDR2 YSYEKL, per germline. CDR3 sequence: CASSQDTSLAASSYNEQFF. CDR3 nucleotides: TGCGCCAGCAGCCAAGATACCAGCCTAGCGGCCAGCTCCTACAATGAGCAGTTCTTC.

The rearrangement joins TRBV5-1 to TRBJ1-1, with a weak D call TRBD1 (5 bases). The CDR3 runs 15 residues. Trimming removed 0 bases from V and 5 bases from J, with 14 bases in between. Germline assignment: CDR1 SGHRS and CDR2 YFSETQ. As DNA, the CDR3 is TGCGCCAGCAGCTTGGGCGTCGGGGGGGGGACTGAAGCTTTCTTT. Amino acid sequence: CASSLGVGGGTEAFF.

The chain has TRBV5-1 and TRBJ2-3; D is unresolved. V lost 2 bases to trimming and J lost 0 bases, with 10 bases between them. The germline V gene encodes CDR1 SGHRS and CDR2 YFSETQ. The CDR3 totals 15 residues. CDR3: CASSFEDASTDTQYF. For the CDR3, the DNA is TGCGCCAGCAGCTTCGAGGATGCTAGCACAGATACGCAGTATTTT.

V usage is TRBV4-1 and J usage is TRBJ2-7; no definite D call. This CDR3 comprises 14 residues. V lost 4 bases and J 2 bases, leaving 12 bases between the germline ends. Per germline, CDR1 MGHRA and CDR2 YSYEKL. This chain's CDR3 is CASSRRPGAYEQYF. The CDR3 DNA sequence: TGCGCCAGCAGCCGGCGACCGGGCGCCTACGAGCAGTACTTC.

Comment on this clone: This specimen includes other DNA sequences encoding the same CDR3. The chain has TRBV6-5 and TRBJ1-1, with 7 nucleotides matching TRBD1. Germline loops: CDR1 MNHEY, CDR2 SVGAGI. The CDR3 loop spans 13 amino acids. V was clipped by 0 bases and J by 5 bases; unmatched bases: 0. CDR3: CASSYSQGTEAFF. For the CDR3, the DNA is TGTGCCAGCAGTTACTCACAGGGGACTGAAGCTTTCTTT.

Relative to its sample, this clone is large. V is TRBV6-6 and J is TRBJ1-3; D remains unclear. Germline assignment: CDR1 MNHNY and CDR2 SVGAGI (reference sequence). Trimming took off 4 bases at V and 9 bases at J, with 10 bases between the two ends. The CDR3 sequence is 12 residues long. CDR3 sequence (DNA): TGTGCCAGCAGTTTATCCACCCGCACCATATATTTT. This codes for CASSLSTRTIYF.

The chain recombines TRBV5-1 with TRBJ1-1; 7 nucleotides line up with TRBD1. The CDR3 consists of 14 residues. Germline CDR1 SGHRS, CDR2 YFSETQ. Trimming removed 4 bases from V and 3 bases from J; junction bases left unmatched: 6. This CDR3 is CASSIDGQDTEAFF. Written as DNA, the CDR3 is TGCGCCAGCAGCATAGATGGACAGGACACTGAAGCTTTCTTT.